Given below is one T cell receptor beta chain in context. Its cognate antigen is unknown. This sample stems from a study of T cells in Graves' hyperthyroidism and ophthalmopathy. Study observations and caveats: Appearing also in blood were most of the thyroid clonotypes expanded above 0.001.

Under 3 months was the duration of disease in ophthalmopathy patients, who also had a Clinical Activity Score of at least 3 and a NOSPECS grade of at least 4. Uncontrolled infection, other autoimmune disease, pregnancy and lactation each barred patients from inclusion. The TCR beta CDR3 regions underwent amplification using RNA transcripts as the source. With the HTBI primer set, the TCR CDR3 went through a first round of RT-PCR. Each CDR3 protein gets one entry after TCRdb re-called the multiplex PCR reads with MiXCR. The sample shows about 640,000 distinct CDR3 sequences, around 21% of them seen only once. The V end was cut by 3 bases, the J end by 1 base, with 12 bases between. This CDR3 comprises 16 residues. Per the germline V gene, CDR1 is LNHDA and CDR2 is SQIVND (reference sequence).

Sequenced sample: blood. The chain uses TRBV19 and TRBJ2-2; weak D call: TRBD1 (5 bases). The source is a man aged 25 to 40 with Graves' ophthalmopathy. This CDR3 reads CASSMKGQGNTGELFF. In DNA form, the CDR3 reads TGTGCCAGTAGTATGAAAGGCCAGGGGAACACCGGGGAGCTGTTTTTT.